The clone carrying this T cell receptor (beta chain) was detected many times. As yet, its antigen is unknown. The data stem from a study of neurological immune-mediated disorders. Study results and limitations: According to phylogenetic grouping, one related-CDR3 cluster, a possible signature, contained the repertoires of 18 of 34 multiple sclerosis patients.

The team produced cDNA through 5'RACE using 10-nucleotide random UMIs. Every sequencing run generated over 180 million TCR-beta sequences from 15-18 subjects. MiXCR, applied by TCRdb to the 5' RACE reads, yields one record per CDR3 protein. Among 70,000 or so distinct CDR3 sequences listed, 2.5% to 4% were seen once. In germline, CDR1 is SGHTA, CDR2 FQGNSA. CDR3 size: 14 residues. After removal of 5 bases from V and 9 bases from J, the junction contained 9 bases not matched to a gene. The chain recombines TRBV7-2 with TRBJ2-1; 8 nucleotides line up with TRBD1. Source material: PBMCs. The TCR sequence derives from a woman aged 45-65 years with multiple sclerosis. The CDR3 region has the DNA TGTGCCAGCAGCGCGAGCAGACAGGGGTTTGAGCAGTTCTTC. Protein product: CASSASRQGFEQFF.